This passage covers 11 T cell receptor beta chains from one sample sequenced in a study of T cell responses to AZD1222 COVID-19 vaccine. Repertoires were generated with immunoSEQ multiplex PCR, while TCRdb's copy carries only in-frame clones and drops some. The data hold fewer than 130,000 clones, with approximately 90% observed a single time. The sequenced sample was peripheral blood, obtained on day 0 of AZD1222 vaccination. The receptors shown here come from an adult in good health.

This chain joins TRBV7-2 and TRBJ2-5; D ambiguous. The V and J ends lost 2 bases and 5 bases respectively, with 3 bases between them. The germline V gene encodes CDR1 SGHTA and CDR2 FQGNSA. This CDR3 is built from 11 residues. The CDR3 sequence: CASSLWETQYF. The CDR3 region has the DNA TGTGCCAGCAGCTTATGGGAGACCCAGTACTTC.

The genes are TRBV5-1 and TRBJ2-3; perhaps TRBD2 as D (5 bases). Germline V gives CDR1 SGHRS, CDR2 YFSETQ. The length of the CDR3 is 16 residues. Trimming shortened V by 0 bases and J by 1 base, and 12 bases separated the two germline ends. The CDR3 reads CASSLGLSVGTDTQYF. The CDR3 DNA reads TGCGCCAGCAGCTTGGGACTATCCGTCGGCACAGATACGCAGTATTTT.

The gene calls are TRBV11-2 and TRBJ2-7; D perhaps matches TRBD1 (6 bases). The germline V gene encodes CDR1 SGHAT and CDR2 FQNNGV. The V and J ends lost 3 bases and 5 bases respectively, with 14 bases between them. The CDR3 is 14 residues long. The CDR3 DNA reads TGTGCCAGCAGCTTTCTGAGACAGGCCCACGAGCAGTACTTC. It is translated as CASSFLRQAHEQYF.

This chain uses TRBV7-2 with TRBJ1-1, with D tentatively TRBD1 (5 bases). This CDR3 is built from 15 residues. CDR1 SGHTA and CDR2 FQGNSA come from the germline V gene. Trimming took off 2 bases at V and 1 base at J, with 11 bases between the two ends. Here the CDR3 DNA reads TGTGCCAGCAGCTTAAACCGGGGGAGGAACACTGAAGCTTTCTTT. It translates to CASSLNRGRNTEAFF.

The chain recombines TRBV27 with TRBJ1-2, with D possibly TRBD1 on 5 matching bases. The germline gives CDR1 MNHEY, CDR2 SMNVEV (reference sequence). This CDR3 region has 17 residues. V was shortened by 6 bases and J by 3 bases, with 23 bases between the two germline ends. CDR3 sequence reads: CASRGRFGGPEYYGYTF. The CDR3 nucleotides read TGTGCCAGCAGGGGAAGGTTCGGGGGACCCGAGTACTATGGCTACACCTTC.

In its sample, this clone was seen a few times. The CDR3, as DNA: TGTGCCAGCAGCCCCGGGACAGGCGGCGATTCACCCCTCCACTTT. Protein sequence: CASSPGTGGDSPLHF. V is TRBV3-1 (or the pseudogene TRBV3-2) and J is TRBJ1-6; 8 bases line up with TRBD1. Germline trimming cut 4 bases from V and 8 bases from J; bases unmatched to any gene: 7. Germline-derived CDR1 and CDR2 are LGHDT and YNNKEL (reference sequence). CDR3 length equals 15 residues.

V and J are TRBV29-1 and TRBJ2-1; D is ambiguous. This CDR3 is 11 amino acids long. Germline CDR1 reads SQVTM; CDR2 reads ANQGSEA. Trimming left V 5 bases short and J 4 bases short, with 6 bases between. The CDR3 nucleotides are TGCAGCGTTCGGAGTTACAATGAGCAGTTCTTC. Protein sequence: CSVRSYNEQFF.

The chain links TRBV10-3 to TRBJ1-5, with D uncertain. CDR1 and CDR2 from the germline V gene are ENHRY and SYGVKD. Trimming shortened V by 5 bases and J by 2 bases, and 13 bases separated the two germline ends. The CDR3 runs to 15 residues. The CDR3 DNA sequence: TGTGCCATCAGTCCCGAGTTAAGAGGCAATCAGCCCCAGCATTTT. As protein: CAISPELRGNQPQHF.

The V call is TRBV2, the J call TRBJ1-3; 9 bases fit TRBD1. This CDR3 is built from 15 residues. CDR1 SNHLY and CDR2 FYNNEI come from the germline V gene. The ends lost 7 bases at V and 2 bases at J; junction bases unmatched: 6. The CDR3 nucleotides are TGTGCCAGCAATGACCGGGACAGGGCTGGAAACACCATATATTTT. This encodes CASNDRDRAGNTIYF.

CDR3 loop: CASSSGGLAVQPQHF. CDR3 sequence (DNA): TGTGCCAGCAGCTCGGGGGGTTTGGCTGTTCAGCCCCAGCATTTT. This chain links TRBV7-8 with TRBJ1-5, with D tentatively TRBD1 (5 bases). CDR1 is SGHVS and CDR2 is FQNEAQ in the germline V gene. V was pared by 4 bases and J by 6 bases, with 16 bases between. The length of the CDR3 is 15 residues.

The chain links TRBV4-2 to TRBJ2-3; tentative D call: TRBD2 (7 bases). V lost 8 bases and J lost 2, with 17 bases in between. From germline, CDR1 is LGHNA and CDR2 YNFKEQ. The CDR3 runs to 15 residues. CDR3 residues: CASGVTGGDTDTQYF. CDR3 nucleotide sequence: TGTGCCAGCGGCGTAACGGGGGGCGACACAGATACGCAGTATTTT.